Listed below are T cell receptor beta chains from one sample, sequenced in a study of blood T cell repertoires in COVID-19. Repertoires were generated with immunoSEQ multiplex PCR, while TCRdb's copy carries only in-frame clones and drops some. The table has about 240,000 clones, approximately 78% seen once; the top ten hold 9.5% to 15%. Sequencing was done on a sample of peripheral blood. Receptor source: an older woman with active or convalescent COVID-19. The CDR3 runs from the conserved cysteine through the conserved F or W. D genes are given only for firm matches. The size of a clone is reported for some rows only, either as once, few or many, or as a class for expanded clones.

size | J | V | D | DNA | CDR3
. | TRBJ2-2 | TRBV6-6 | . | TGTGCCAGCAGTTTCGAGGTCGGGGAGCTGTTTTTT | CASSFEVGELFF
. | TRBJ2-1 | TRBV20-1 | . | TGCAGTGCAGGGGCTAACAATGAGCAGTTCTTC | CSAGANNEQFF
. | TRBJ2-1 | TRBV5-4 | TRBD2 | TGTGCCAGCAGCTCAGACGGACTAGCGGGGTACAATGAGCAGTTCTTC | CASSSDGLAGYNEQFF
. | TRBJ1-2 | TRBV5-6 | TRBD1 | TGTGCCAGCAGCCTCCAGACAGGGGGAGGCTATGGCTACACCTTC | CASSLQTGGGYGYTF
. | TRBJ2-1 | TRBV4-3 | . | TGCGCCAGCAGCCAAGAGGAACGGGGGGAGCAGTTCTTC | CASSQEERGEQFF
. | TRBJ1-2 | TRBV29-1 | . | TGCAGCGCCACCCCCCGGGCAGGGCTTAGCTATGGCTACACCTTC | CSATPRAGLSYGYTF
. | TRBJ1-2 | TRBV19 | TRBD1 | TGTGCCAGTAGTAAAAACGCCCCCGGGACAGGGGTCGGCTACACCTTC | CASSKNAPGTGVGYTF
. | TRBJ2-7 | TRBV5-1 | TRBD1 | TGCGCCAGCAAGGGATCGGACAGGGGGGTGCAGTACTTC | CASKGSDRGVQYF
. | TRBJ1-2 | TRBV7-2 | . | TGTGCCAGCAGCTTAAACTTTAACTATGGCTACACCTTC | CASSLNFNYGYTF
once | TRBJ2-7 | TRBV12-5 | TRBD2 | TGTGCTAGTGGTTTGGGATCTGGGCCGGGGGGGACCTACGAGCAGTACTTC | CASGLGSGPGGTYEQYF
. | TRBJ2-3 | TRBV5-1 | . | TGCGCCAGCAGCTTGGCGGGGCCCGGGGGAGATACGCAGTATTTT | CASSLAGPGGDTQYF
. | TRBJ2-3 | TRBV5-4 | . | TGTGCCAGCAGCTTTAGCGGCCGTACGCAGTATTTT | CASSFSGRTQYF
. | TRBJ1-2 | TRBV18 | . | TGTGCCAGCTCACCTGCACAGGGCGATGGCTACACCTTC | CASSPAQGDGYTF
. | TRBJ1-1 | TRBV6-5 | . | TGTGCCAGCAGTCACACATTCTTTGAAGCTTTCTTT | CASSHTFFEAFF
. | TRBJ2-1 | TRBV18 | . | TGTGCCAGCTCACTGGAACAGGGCTTTGAGAATGAGCAGTTCTTC | CASSLEQGFENEQFF
. | TRBJ2-3 | TRBV4-3 | TRBD1 | TGCGCCAGCAGCCAAAGGTGGGAAGGCCAGGGGGCGATAACAGATACGCAGTATTTT | CASSQRWEGQGAITDTQYF